Given below is one T cell receptor beta chain in context. Antigen: not known. Amplification used 60 Vbeta primers and 13 Jbeta primers. TCRdb keeps only in-frame clones here, not all; method: immunoSEQ multiplex PCR. This sample has around 160,000 clones, with around 84% found just once. The data stem from a study of cytomegalovirus exposure and HLA in healthy donors. Study results and caveats: The study had only CMV serostatus as immune exposure information.

The CDR3 sequence is 15 residues long. Looked up from germline, CDR1 is MRHNA and CDR2 is SNTAGT. Trimming cost V 8 bases and J 0 bases; bases outside gene matches: 5. This TCR came from a man in his forties or fifties in good health and CMV-seropositive. Sequenced sample: PBMCs. This chain connects TRBV6-4 to TRBJ2-1; 9 positions match TRBD1. The CDR3 spells CASRGTGSSYNEQFF. CDR3 in DNA: TGTGCCAGCCGTGGGACAGGGAGCTCCTACAATGAGCAGTTCTTC.